Following are 25 T cell receptor beta chains from one sample sequenced in a study of long-term antiretroviral therapy in people with HIV (dated by TCRdb to 2021 to 2024). The immunoSEQ hsTCRB v3.0 assay was used at survey level resolution for TRB variable region sequencing. TCRdb provides this immuneACCESS table in a form limited to in-frame rearrangements. Some clones are lacking; in checked studies, under half of them reflect an unresolved V gene, and why the rest are absent is not known. Here the sample has roughly 19,000 clones; about nine tenths occur a single time. The ten largest make up over 4% of the sample. The sample in question was unsorted PBMCs, obtained 2.1 years after starting antiretroviral therapy. These receptors were collected from a young man with HIV.

This clone was recorded a few times. The chain links TRBV10-3 to TRBJ2-7; TRBD1 agrees at 11 bases. The CDR3 length is 14 residues. V lost 5 bases, J lost 2 bases, and 2 bases stayed unmatched. Germline assignment: CDR1 ENHRY and CDR2 SYGVKD. The CDR3 region has the DNA TGTGCCATCAGTATGGACAGGGGGCCCTACGAGCAGTACTTC. It specifies CAISMDRGPYEQYF.

V usage is TRBV10-2 and J usage is TRBJ2-5; D is ambiguous. CDR1 is WSHSY and CDR2 is SAAADI in the germline V gene. Trimming took off 8 bases at V and 7 bases at J, with 23 bases between the two ends. The CDR3 covers 15 residues. This CDR3 reads CASRQAAPSLGTQYF. CDR3 DNA sequence: TGCGCCAGCCGGCAGGCAGCCCCCTCCCTCGGGACCCAGTACTTC.

This clone came up once. The V gene is TRBV20-1, the J gene TRBJ2-7; D remains unclear. Between the trimmed V and J ends, which lost 5 bases and 7 bases, there was a span of 12 bases. This CDR3 is 11 amino acids long. From germline, CDR1 is DFQATT and CDR2 SNEGSKA (reference sequence). The CDR3 loop is CSAGDLGEQYF. The CDR3 bases are TGCAGTGCTGGGGATCTAGGGGAGCAGTACTTC.

The CDR3, as DNA: TGTGCCAGCAGCTACACCTACGAGCAGTACTTC. It specifies CASSYTYEQYF. The chain recombines TRBV7-2 with TRBJ2-7; D ambiguous. Between the trimmed V and J ends, which lost 4 bases and 2 bases, there was a span of 3 bases. Germline loops: CDR1 SGHTA, CDR2 FQGNSA. CDR3 length: 11 residues.

This chain links TRBV20-1 with TRBJ1-2, with D uncertain. The germline V and J ends were trimmed by 6 bases and 6 bases, with 8 bases remaining between them. CDR1 is DFQATT, CDR2 SNEGSKA, per germline (reference sequence). This CDR3 region has 10 residues. The CDR3 sequence: CSAVRDGYTF. As DNA, the CDR3 is TGCAGTGCCGTTCGGGATGGCTACACCTTC.

This chain joins TRBV27 and TRBJ2-3; no clear D gene. The CDR3 runs 10 residues. Germline CDR1 is MNHEY and CDR2 is SMNVEV (reference sequence). Trimming pared 8 bases from V and 8 bases from J, leaving 8 bases between. For the CDR3, the DNA is TGTGCCAGCCCCCCGGGTACGCAGTATTTT. Protein sequence: CASPPGTQYF.

This clone was found a few times. This sequence joins TRBV7-9 and TRBJ2-7; 14 bases agree with TRBD2. Losses at the gene ends were 0 bases for V and 6 bases for J; bases not matched to a gene: 1. The CDR3 runs to 15 residues. Looked up from germline, CDR1 is SEHNR and CDR2 is FQNEAQ (reference sequence). In nucleotides, the CDR3 is TGTGCCAGCAGCTTAGCCGGACTAGCGGGAGGCGAGCAGTACTTC. Translation gives CASSLAGLAGGEQYF.

The genes are TRBV2 and TRBJ2-2; a weak D match, TRBD2 (5 bases). Germline V gene sequence: CDR1 SNHLY, CDR2 FYNNEI. The CDR3 extends over 15 amino acids. V was cut by 4 bases and J by 2 bases, with 11 bases left in between. The CDR3 region has the DNA TGTGCCAGCAGTGGAGGGCGGCCCAACACCGGGGAGCTGTTTTTT. Its protein product is CASSGGRPNTGELFF.

The chain employs TRBV6-1 and TRBJ2-7; D is perhaps TRBD2 (6 bases). This CDR3 contains 15 residues. Trimming pared 3 bases from V and 6 bases from J, leaving 18 bases between. The germline V gene encodes CDR1 MNHNS and CDR2 SASEGT. The CDR3 spells CASSDPWRVLFEQYF. CDR3 nucleotide sequence: TGTGCCAGCAGTGATCCATGGAGGGTCCTTTTCGAGCAGTACTTC.

V usage is TRBV7-9 and J usage is TRBJ2-3, with no clear D. The germline V and J ends were trimmed by 4 bases and 0 bases, with 11 bases remaining between them. Germline CDR1 SEHNR, CDR2 FQNEAQ (reference sequence). This CDR3 has 15 amino acids. The CDR3 sequence: CASSSIMPSTDTQYF. The CDR3 DNA reads as TGTGCCAGCAGCTCGATCATGCCTAGCACAGATACGCAGTATTTT.

CDR3 sequence (DNA): TGTGCCAGCAGCTTGGGGGGGGACGGGTACTACGAGCAGTACTTC. It translates to CASSLGGDGYYEQYF. The rearrangement joins TRBV5-4 to TRBJ2-7, with a tentative D call TRBD2 (6 bases). The ends were cut back, 0 bases at V and 3 bases at J, with 13 bases in the middle. CDR3 length equals 15 residues. Per the germline V gene, CDR1 is SGHNT and CDR2 is YYREEE (reference sequence).

In this sample, this clone turned up once. The V call is TRBV19, the J call TRBJ2-7; 9 positions agree with TRBD2. V lost 5 bases, J lost 5 bases, and 10 bases stayed unmatched. This CDR3 is built from 15 residues. The germline V gene encodes CDR1 LNHDA and CDR2 SQIVND (reference sequence). The CDR3 protein is CASSSLAGAEDEQYF. CDR3 DNA: TGTGCCAGTAGTTCATTAGCGGGAGCGGAGGACGAGCAGTACTTC.

The chain links TRBV6-1 to TRBJ1-2; D not resolved. The length of the CDR3 is 12 residues. Trimming shortened V by 6 bases and J by 6 bases, and 11 bases separated the two germline ends. Germline V gives CDR1 MNHNS, CDR2 SASEGT. For the CDR3, the DNA is TGTGCCAGCAGCTCTCGGGTCAATGGCTACACCTTC. It specifies CASSSRVNGYTF.

The chain recombines TRBV19 with TRBJ2-7; D is perhaps TRBD1 (6 bases). Germline CDR1 reads LNHDA; CDR2 reads SQIVND (reference sequence). The V and J ends lost 10 bases and 3 bases respectively, with 16 bases between them. The CDR3 totals 13 residues. The CDR3 DNA is TGTGCCACGAAGGCAGGGGACCGCTACGAGCAGTACTTC. Translated, it gives CATKAGDRYEQYF.

This clone was observed a single time. The V and J genes are TRBV5-8 and TRBJ1-1, with no clear D. V was pared by 3 bases and J by 0 bases, with 6 bases between. The germline V gene encodes CDR1 SGHTS and CDR2 YDEGEE. The CDR3 runs 13 residues. This CDR3 is CASSYLVNTEAFF. Written as DNA, the CDR3 is TGTGCCAGCAGCTATCTTGTGAACACTGAAGCTTTCTTT. Looking up the rest from reference TRBV5-8 and TRBJ1-1 gives the full variable domain: EAGVTQSPTHLIKTRGQQATLRCSPISGHTSVYWYQQALGLGLQFLLWYDEGEERNRGNFPPRFSGRQFPNYSSELNVNALELEDSALYLCASSYLVNTEAFFGQGTRLTVV.

This sequence joins TRBV5-6 and TRBJ2-7; D is uncertain. V lost 5 bases, J lost 3 bases, and 18 bases lay in between. The germline CDR1 and CDR2 sequences are SGHDT and YYEEEE. The CDR3 spans 15 residues. CDR3 region: CASSHGGVGVYEQYF. In DNA, the CDR3 is TGTGCCAGCAGTCACGGTGGGGTTGGGGTCTACGAGCAGTACTTC.

The rearrangement joins TRBV7-3 to TRBJ2-2; 11 nucleotides agree with TRBD2. There are 20 residues in the CDR3. Germline V gene data show CDR1 as SGHTA and CDR2 as FQGTGA. The junction had 11 bases not matched to a gene; V was cut back by 2 bases and J by 0 bases. Here the CDR3 reads CASSLPSGTSGNANTGELFF. The CDR3 DNA sequence: TGTGCCAGCAGCTTACCTTCCGGGACTAGCGGTAACGCGAACACCGGGGAGCTGTTTTTT. The full variable domain, rest sourced from reference TRBV7-3 and TRBJ2-2, is GAGVSQTPSNKVTEKGKYVELRCDPISGHTALYWYRQSLGQGPEFLIYFQGTGAADDSGLPNDRFFAVRPEGSVSTLKIQRTERGDSAVYLCASSLPSGTSGNANTGELFFGEGSRLTVL.

This rearrangement joins TRBV10-2 to TRBJ2-1, with 8 positions matching TRBD2. This CDR3 comprises 17 residues. Germline trimming cut 7 bases from V and 4 bases from J; bases unmatched to any gene: 15. Germline V gene data show CDR1 as WSHSY and CDR2 as SAAADI. The CDR3 region is CASKPAGVNSGYNEQFF. CDR3 DNA sequence: TGCGCCAGCAAGCCAGCGGGAGTCAATTCGGGATACAATGAGCAGTTCTTC.

This clone counts as large. The V call is TRBV9, the J call TRBJ1-1; tentatively, D is TRBD1 (5 bases). The V end lost 2 bases, the J end lost 0 bases, and 8 bases lay between the germline ends. Germline V gives CDR1 SGDLS, CDR2 YYNGEE. The CDR3 extends over 14 amino acids. The DNA of the CDR3 is TGTGCCAGCAGCGTGGGGGGAGTGAACACTGAAGCTTTCTTT. Translating gives CASSVGGVNTEAFF.

This clone was seen once. V and J are TRBV6-6 and TRBJ2-1, with unresolved D. Germline CDR1 MNHNY, CDR2 SVGAGI (reference sequence). The CDR3 extends over 11 amino acids. V gave up 6 bases and J gave up 10 bases, with 10 bases separating them. The CDR3 coding sequence is TGTGCCAGCAGCTTCAATGGGGAGCAGTTCTTC. Translating gives CASSFNGEQFF.

The V gene is TRBV18, the J gene TRBJ2-7; a possible D gene is TRBD1 (6 bases). The CDR3 contains 13 residues. V was cut by 6 bases and J by 2 bases, with 11 bases left in between. The germline V gene encodes CDR1 KGHSH and CDR2 LQKENI. The CDR3 DNA is TGTGCCAGCTCTGGCAGGGGCGCCTACGAGCAGTACTTC. Protein sequence: CASSGRGAYEQYF.

This clone was seen a single time. The chain employs TRBV6-1 and TRBJ1-5; a weak D match, TRBD1 (5 bases). Germline V lookup: CDR1 MNHNS, CDR2 SASEGT. The V end was cut by 8 bases, the J end by 7 bases, with 21 bases between. The CDR3 runs 15 residues. The CDR3 DNA reads TGTGCCAGCCAACCCGAAGGGGACCTAAGGCAGCCCCAGCATTTT. Its protein is CASQPEGDLRQPQHF.

In DNA, the CDR3 is TGTGCCAGCCTCGGAGGGAACAATGAGCAGTTCTTC. It translates to CASLGGNNEQFF. The chain couples TRBV7-9 to TRBJ2-1, with D perhaps matching TRBD2 (6 bases). The V gene lost 8 bases and the J gene lost 5 bases, with 10 bases spanning the gap. The CDR3 is 12 amino acids. Germline CDR1 SEHNR, CDR2 FQNEAQ (reference sequence).

V gene TRBV27 combines with J gene TRBJ1-5; D is unclear. Germline lookup yields CDR1 MNHEY and CDR2 SMNVEV (reference sequence). The V end was cut by 3 bases, the J end by 7 bases, with 10 bases between. This CDR3 has 13 residues. The CDR3 nucleotides read TGTGCCAGCAGTTTGGGTACGGGGCAGCCCCAGCATTTT. Protein sequence: CASSLGTGQPQHF.

The genes are TRBV5-1 and TRBJ2-7; the D is unclear. Germline lookup yields CDR1 SGHRS and CDR2 YFSETQ. The V end was cut by 4 bases, the J end by 3 bases, with 8 bases between. There are 12 residues in the CDR3. This chain's CDR3 is CASSPNGYEQYF. The CDR3 DNA is TGCGCCAGCAGCCCTAACGGCTACGAGCAGTACTTC. Variable domain in full (rest from reference TRBV5-1 and TRBJ2-7): KAGVTQTPRYLIKTRGQQVTLSCSPISGHRSVSWYQQTPGQGLQFLFEYFSETQRNKGNFPGRFSGRQFSNSRSEMNVSTLELGDSALYLCASSPNGYEQYFGPGTRLTVT.